A selection of T cell receptor beta chains follows, all from one sample in a study of response to subunit inactivated influenza vaccine. MiXCR was run by TCRdb on the RT-PCR reads, yielding one entry per CDR3 protein. The repertoire holds 550,000 to 600,000 distinct CDR3 sequences, with 10% to 15% as singletons. The sequencing used PBMCs from blood, collected on the day of vaccination. The receptor set was obtained from a man in his forties or fifties who received an inactivated influenza vaccine. Both conserved end residues are part of each CDR3. A D gene is named only where the DNA matches it firmly. The size field is filled for only some rows; it gives once, few, many or a size class.

size	D	length	V	J	DNA	CDR3
-	-	13	TRBV20-1	TRBJ1-6	TGCAGTGCTAGGTCGGCAGGGTCGACACCCCTCCACTTT	CSARSAGSTPLHF
-	TRBD1	13	TRBV16	TRBJ2-7	TGTGCCAGCAGCCATTCTGTAACAGGGGAGCAGTGCTTC	CASSHSVTGEQCF
-	-	13	TRBV3-1	TRBJ2-2	TGTGCCAGCAGCCGGAGCGGGCCCGGGGAGCTGTTTTTT	CASSRSGPGELFF
-	TRBD1	15	TRBV11-2	TRBJ1-1	TGTGCCAGCAGCTTAACAGGGGGCTGGAACACTGAAGCTTTCTTT	CASSLTGGWNTEAFF
few	-	16	TRBV4-3	TRBJ2-7	TGCGCCAGCAGCCAAGGTTGGGGGGTGGGTGACTACGAGCAGTACTTC	CASSQGWGVGDYEQYF
many	TRBD2	14	TRBV4-1	TRBJ2-1	TGCGCCAGCAGCCAGCCCCGGCGGGGGGTTGAGCAGTTCTTC	CASSQPRRGVEQFF
-	TRBD2	14	TRBV30	TRBJ2-1	TGTGCCTGGAGTAGGTCGGCTAGCGGGAGTAGGCGGTTCTTC	CAWSRSASGSRRFF
-	TRBD2	15	TRBV5-1	TRBJ2-7	TGCGCCAGCAGTGACTTCGGACTAGAGGAGTACGAGCAGTACTTC	CASSDFGLEEYEQYF
many	-	15	TRBV12-3/TRBV12-4	TRBJ1-5	TGTGCCAGCAGTTTAAATTGGCAGGGGAGTCAGCCCCAGCATTTT	CASSLNWQGSQPQHF
few	-	15	TRBV28	TRBJ2-2	TGTGCCAGCGCGTTTGGGGCGGGGAGCACCGGGGAGCTGTTTTTT	CASAFGAGSTGELFF
-	-	13	TRBV4-1	TRBJ2-5	TGCGCCAGCAGCCAAGCCGGACACGGGACCCAGTACTTC	CASSQAGHGTQYF
-	-	12	TRBV29-1	TRBJ2-5	TGCAGCGTCCAAAGGGGGCAAGAGACCCAGTACTTC	CSVQRGQETQYF
-	TRBD1	12	TRBV20-1	TRBJ1-2	TGCAGTGCTGGGGACAGGCCCTATGGCTACACCTTC	CSAGDRPYGYTF
few	-	14	TRBV11-3	TRBJ2-7	TGTGCCAGCACCGAAGACAGAATCTCCTACGAGCAGTACTTC	CASTEDRISYEQYF
few	TRBD2	16	TRBV25-1	TRBJ2-3	TGTGCCAGCAGTGATCGACTAGCGGGGGGGAAAGCTACGCAGTATTTT	CASSDRLAGGKATQYF
many	-	11	TRBV29-1	TRBJ2-7	TGCAGCGTTGAAGTCGCCTACGAGCAGTACTTC	CSVEVAYEQYF
few	TRBD2	16	TRBV20-1	TRBJ2-3	TGCAGTGCTCAAAATCCGATAGCGGGAGGGACAGATACGCAGTATTTT	CSAQNPIAGGTDTQYF
-	-	15	TRBV6-1	TRBJ2-1	TGTGCCAGCATGCCGCTATGGCTACCCAACAATGAGCAGTTCTTC	CASMPLWLPNNEQFF
-	-	13	TRBV12-3/TRBV12-4	TRBJ1-6	TGTGCCAGCAGTTTTTCGGGGGGTTCACCCCTCCACTTT	CASSFSGGSPLHF
-	TRBD1	14	TRBV2	TRBJ1-6	TGTGCCAGCAACACCGGGACAGGGCAATTAGTCCTCCACTTT	CASNTGTGQLVLHF
-	-	14	TRBV12-3/TRBV12-4	TRBJ1-2	TGTGCCAGCAGTTTACGGCATAGGGACTATGGCTACACCTTC	CASSLRHRDYGYTF
many	-	14	TRBV7-8	TRBJ2-5	TGTGCCAGCACCATGCAGGGTTTCCAAGAGACCCAGTACTTC	CASTMQGFQETQYF
-	TRBD1	14	TRBV12-3/TRBV12-4	TRBJ2-1	TGTGCCAGCAGCCCCGACAGGGGGAGAAATGAGCAGTTCTTC	CASSPDRGRNEQFF
-	TRBD2	15	TRBV5-1	TRBJ2-3	TGCGCCAGCACGTCGACTAGCGGGAGAACAGATACGCAGTATTTT	CASTSTSGRTDTQYF
few	TRBD1	16	TRBV7-8	TRBJ2-7	TGTGCCAGCAGCTTAGAATCCGGGACAGGGACCTACGAGCAGTACTTC	CASSLESGTGTYEQYF
-	TRBD2	17	TRBV11-1	TRBJ2-1	TGTGCCAGCAGCTACCAATCGACTAGCGGGTTTTTCAATGAGCAGTTCTTC	CASSYQSTSGFFNEQFF
many	TRBD1	15	TRBV5-1	TRBJ2-2	TGCGCCAGCAGCGTGGGACAGGGGTACACCGGGGAGCTGTTTTTT	CASSVGQGYTGELFF
few	TRBD1	18	TRBV4-3	TRBJ2-2	TGCGCCAGCAGCTATCAGGACAGGGGGCGCTTCAGCACCGGGGAGCTGTTTTTT	CASSYQDRGRFSTGELFF
-	TRBD2	17	TRBV7-9	TRBJ2-1	TGTGCCAGCAGCCGTGGGTTGGCTAGCGGCTCCTACAATGAGCAGTTCTTC	CASSRGLASGSYNEQFF